What follows describes a single T cell receptor beta chain. The target of this receptor is not known. Base quality data are lacking; no much larger clone is found one base away. The immunoSEQ Assay, a bias-controlled multiplex PCR, was used to amplify TCRbeta CDR3 regions from genomic DNA. The study's processing was this. The number of nucleated cells in each sample was estimated by amplification of reference gene primers within the assay. Sequence reads were collapsed and filtered to measure the absolute abundance of every unique TCRbeta CDR3 rearrangement. Productive Simpson clonality was computed per sample as the square root of Simpson's diversity index over productive rearrangements. Drawn from immuneACCESS, this table holds only the in-frame rearrangements with V and J called that TCRdb kept. Clones are partly lost; checked studies trace under half to an unresolved V gene and leave the rest unexplained. The V and J calls and clone size come from that table; D and trimming were worked out from the DNA. In all, the sample holds 100,000 to 120,000 clones, and 65% to 80% of those were seen once. The ten largest clones represent roughly a fifth of the sample.

Each collaborating institution followed its own protocols to collect whole blood in K2EDTA tubes. For TCRbeta analysis, collaborators shipped samples in one of three forms: frozen whole blood, isolated PBMCs, or DNA extracted from either of those sample types. These data belong to a study of blood T cell repertoires in COVID-19 (dated by TCRdb to the early 2020s). At the level of the whole study: Collaborator samples came from the United States, Italy and Spain and covered acute and convalescent phases of COVID-19. The prospective study material was composed of cDNA or gDNA derived from T cells, B-cell-depleted T cells, or PBMCs. Deeply sampled blood TCRbeta repertoires from subjects exposed to, actively infected with, or recovered from COVID-19 were included in the dataset. The repertoires were released in a freely available public database meant as a resource for research on the immune response to SARS-CoV-2. Samples came from the ongoing ImmuneRACE study (first 160 participants) plus 1,254 subjects from 6 global collaborators. Nearly every sample came with metadata listing a de-identified subject ID, COVID-19 status, age in years and sex. Where available, HLA class I and class II types were taken from metadata supplied by the sample provider and were not determined by assay-based typing.

Beyond this particular receptor, the publication reports: Clinical and demographic metadata were provided uncurated, with the amount varying by source and participant.

Sequencing was done on a sample of peripheral blood. This TCR came from a woman in her 70s with acute or convalescent COVID-19.

CDR3 reads: CATGHSNTEAFF. DNA sequence: TGTGCCACCGGACATTCGAACACTGAAGCTTTCTTT. The chain is assembled from TRBV15 and TRBJ1-1; a tentative D call is TRBD1 (5 bases match). CDR1 and CDR2 (LNHNV, YYDKDF) derive from the germline V gene (reference sequence). The CDR3 covers 12 residues, taking in both the cysteine and the phenylalanine. Just CDR3 DNA is preserved here, 36 bases in frame from base 1. The germline ends are 8 bases apart after V is trimmed by 8 bases and J by 1 base.